This TCR beta chain derives from a study of blood T cell repertoires in COVID-19. Study context: Sources were T cells, B-cell-depleted T cells, or PBMCs; the material itself was cDNA or gDNA.

The germline CDR1 and CDR2 sequences are SGHTA and FQGNSA. This CDR3 comprises 17 residues. V shed 5 bases and J 0 bases; nucleotides not matched to a gene: 6. Some clones are missing from TCRdb's copy, which holds only in-frame ones; the method was immunoSEQ multiplex PCR. The sample lists roughly 240,000 clones, roughly 86% occurring once. Specimen: peripheral blood. The chain joins TRBV7-2 to TRBJ2-6; 8 positions match TRBD1. This clonotype originated in an elderly woman with COVID-19, enrolled during active disease. The CDR3 is CASSIRTGTSGANVLTF. The CDR3 DNA follows: TGTGCCAGCAGCATCAGGACAGGGACCTCTGGGGCCAACGTCCTGACTTTC.